This T cell receptor beta chain was documented in a study of blood T cell repertoires in COVID-19. The CDR3 is 13 amino acids. The germline V gene encodes CDR1 SGHNT and CDR2 YENEEA. Between the trimmed V and J ends, which lost 4 bases and 4 bases, there was a span of 10 bases. This table comes from immunoSEQ multiplex PCR, and its TCRdb copy is limited to in-frame clones, with some not included. The sample contains 100,000 to 150,000 clones, more than 75% of which appear only once. The source of this sequence is a human donor in a cohort sampled during active COVID-19. The source material was peripheral blood. V gene TRBV11-3 combines with J gene TRBJ1-1; D not resolved. CDR3 bases: TGTGCCAGCAGCTATGAGGTGAGCACTGAAGCTTTCTTT. Amino acid sequence: CASSYEVSTEAFF.